Following are 24 T cell receptor beta chains from one sample sequenced in a study of identifying expanded T cells in peripheral blood. Profiled with immunoSEQ multiplex PCR; TCRdb holds only in-frame clones, not every one. In the table there are under 70,000 clones, 87% of which are singletons. Source material: blood. Every receptor here comes from a person aged 18 to 75 in good health.

The V and J genes are TRBV12-2 and TRBJ2-1; TRBD2 is taken as the D call from the table, unchecked against the DNA. TRBV12-2 is labeled a pseudogene. This CDR3 has 15 amino acids. The CDR3 region has the DNA TGTGCAAGTCGCTCGGGACTAGTTGATATCAATGAGCAGTTCTTC. Its protein product is CASRSGLVDINEQFF.

V gene TRBV28 combines with J gene TRBJ1-2; D uncertain. CDR1 is MDHEN, CDR2 SYDVKM, per germline. Trimming took off 1 base at V and 4 bases at J, with 4 bases between the two ends. The CDR3 is made up of 12 amino acids. CDR3 DNA sequence: TGTGCCAGCAGTTTATTTTCCTATGGCTACACCTTC. Amino acid sequence: CASSLFSYGYTF.

This chain uses TRBV14 with TRBJ2-3; a possible D gene is TRBD1 (5 bases). Germline CDR1 is SGHDN and CDR2 is FVKESK. V was shortened by 5 bases and J by 2 bases, with 11 bases between the two germline ends. The CDR3 is made up of 14 amino acids. The CDR3 region is CASSYRQTTDTQYF. CDR3 nucleotides: TGTGCCAGCAGCTATCGACAGACCACAGATACGCAGTATTTT.

The CDR3 DNA follows: TGTGCCACCAGCTCCACCATACTAGTTTTAGGAGGCCCCGGGGAGCTGTTTTTT. It codes for CATSSTILVLGGPGELFF. J is TRBJ2-2 and V is TRBV15; TRBD2 is a possible D gene (5 bases). V was trimmed by 5 bases and J by 6 bases, leaving 25 bases between them. CDR3 length equals 18 residues. Germline V gives CDR1 LNHNV, CDR2 YYDKDF (reference sequence).

The J gene is TRBJ2-3, the V gene TRBV6-4; perhaps D is TRBD1 or TRBD2 (5 bases each). The ends were cut back, 4 bases at V and 1 base at J, with 12 bases in the middle. Germline CDR1 MRHNA, CDR2 SNTAGT. The CDR3 is 15 amino acids. This CDR3 reads CASSAGPTGTDTQYF. For the CDR3, the DNA is TGTGCCAGCAGTGCGGGACCGACGGGCACAGATACGCAGTATTTT.

This clone was seen only a few times. The V gene is TRBV5-6, the J gene TRBJ1-3; D call uncertain. CDR1 is SGHDT, CDR2 YYEEEE, per germline. Trimming took 1 base from V and 2 from J, leaving 10 bases between them. The CDR3 is made up of 15 amino acids. CDR3 sequence: CASSLLVSAGNTIYF. CDR3 DNA sequence: TGTGCCAGCAGCTTGTTGGTGTCCGCTGGAAACACCATATATTTT.

The chain combines TRBV28 with TRBJ1-5, with no clear D. CDR1 is MDHEN, CDR2 SYDVKM, per germline. The length of the CDR3 is 12 residues. V was cut by 2 bases and J by 9 bases, with 8 bases left in between. DNA for the CDR3: TGTGCCAGCAGTTTAACTTCGGGGCCCCAGCATTTT. Translating gives CASSLTSGPQHF.

The V gene is TRBV18, the J gene TRBJ1-6; 9 bases map to TRBD1. CDR1 and CDR2 (germline): KGHSH, LQKENI. The CDR3 is 15 amino acids. Germline trimming cut 5 bases from V and 9 bases from J; bases unmatched to any gene: 8. CDR3 bases: TGTGCCAGCTCATCGCAGGGACAGGGCACTTCACCCCTCCACTTT. This sequence encodes CASSSQGQGTSPLHF.

The gene calls are TRBV10-2 and TRBJ2-1; TRBD2 agrees at 9 bases. Germline lookup yields CDR1 WSHSY and CDR2 SAAADI. Unmatched junction bases numbered 4, after V lost 4 bases and J lost 9 bases. The CDR3 is made up of 13 amino acids. CDR3: CASSAGLAGEQFF. In nucleotides, the CDR3 is TGCGCCAGCAGTGCGGGACTAGCCGGTGAGCAGTTCTTC.

This clone occurred once. CDR3: CASSLSYFNEQGWTEAFF. DNA for the CDR3: TGTGCCAGCAGCTTAAGTTATTTCAATGAGCAGGGGTGGACTGAAGCTTTCTTT. This sequence joins TRBV11-2 and TRBJ1-1; D perhaps matches TRBD1 (6 bases). The CDR3 is 18 residues long. Trimming stripped 2 bases from V and 5 bases from J, with 24 bases between. Germline assignment: CDR1 SGHAT and CDR2 FQNNGV.

V usage is TRBV11-1 and J usage is TRBJ2-2, with a weak D call TRBD2 (6 bases). Trimming removed 5 bases at V and 5 bases at J, with 15 bases between. The CDR3 consists of 15 residues. CDR1 is SGHAT, CDR2 FQDESV, per germline (reference sequence). CDR3 residues: CASSPRRVRTGELFF. DNA for the CDR3: TGTGCCAGCAGCCCCCGGAGGGTGAGGACCGGGGAGCTGTTTTTT.

The chain has TRBV7-8 and TRBJ2-1; 7 bases are a match to TRBD1. The CDR3 extends over 12 amino acids. Germline CDR1 reads SGHVS; CDR2 reads FQNEAQ. J was trimmed by 4 bases and V by 8 bases; bases with no gene match: 2. CDR3 nucleotide sequence: TGTGCCAGCCGGGACAGATACAATGAGCAGTTCTTC. Translated, it gives CASRDRYNEQFF.

The CDR3 region is CASSLADRGYEQYF. CDR3 DNA sequence: TGTGCCAGCAGCTTAGCGGACAGGGGGTACGAGCAGTACTTC. The rearrangement links TRBV7-6 to TRBJ2-7; 10 bases fit TRBD1. The germline V gene encodes CDR1 SGHVS and CDR2 FNYEAQ. CDR3 length: 14 amino acids. Trimming cost V 0 bases and J 4 bases; bases outside gene matches: 0. Together with reference TRBV7-6 and TRBJ2-7, the CDR3 gives the full variable domain: GAGVSQSPRYKVTKRGQDVALRCDPISGHVSLYWYRQALGQGPEFLTYFNYEAQQDKSGLPNDRFSAERPEGSISTLTIQRTEQRDSAMYRCASSLADRGYEQYFGPGTRLTVT.

The chain uses TRBV30 and TRBJ2-7, with 9 bases aligning to TRBD1. V dropped 3 bases and J dropped 2; count of bases not matched to a gene: 5. The CDR3 sequence is 14 residues long. Germline CDR1 is GTSNPN and CDR2 is SVGIG (reference sequence). CDR3 sequence (DNA): TGTGCCTGGAGAAGAGGGACAGGGACCTACGAGCAGTACTTC. This sequence encodes CAWRRGTGTYEQYF.

This rearrangement joins TRBV30 to TRBJ2-7; D gene uncertain. Trimming cost V 0 bases and J 7 bases, with 16 bases left between them. The CDR3 is 14 residues long. CDR1 is GTSNPN and CDR2 is SVGIG in the germline V gene (reference sequence). In DNA, the CDR3 is TGTGCCTGGAGTGTGGGTGGGAAAATGGGGGAGCAGTACTTC. Translated, it gives CAWSVGGKMGEQYF.

J is TRBJ2-3 and V is TRBV5-1; 11 positions match TRBD2. Trimming removed 3 bases from V and 4 bases from J; junction bases left unmatched: 7. This CDR3 has 16 residues. CDR1 and CDR2 (germline): SGHRS, YFSETQ. The CDR3 DNA reads as TGCGCCAGCAGCTCGGAAGGGACTAGCGGCTCAGATACGCAGTATTTT. Amino acid sequence: CASSSEGTSGSDTQYF.

This clone was detected only once. The CDR3 spells CASSSGQEQFF. CDR3 coding DNA: TGTGCCAGCAGCTCGGGACAGGAGCAGTTCTTC. The chain joins TRBV7-2 to TRBJ2-1, with 7 bases identical to TRBD1. V shed 4 bases and J 10 bases; nucleotides not matched to a gene: 1. From germline, CDR1 is SGHTA and CDR2 FQGNSA. The CDR3 runs 11 residues.

The chain recombines TRBV28 with TRBJ2-7, with D possibly TRBD2 on 5 matching bases. CDR1 and CDR2 from the germline V gene are MDHEN and SYDVKM. CDR3 length equals 14 residues. V lost 7 bases to trimming and J lost 3 bases, with 16 bases between them. CDR3 in amino acids: CASTKLGSFYEQYF. The DNA of the CDR3 is TGTGCCAGCACCAAACTAGGTAGTTTCTACGAGCAGTACTTC.

This clone was counted between two and nine times. The chain employs TRBV19 and TRBJ2-3; 8 nucleotides match TRBD1. The ends lost 7 bases at V and 4 bases at J; junction bases unmatched: 4. The CDR3 has 13 residues. Germline V gene sequence: CDR1 LNHDA, CDR2 SQIVND (reference sequence). The CDR3 here is CASIQQGADTQYF. The CDR3 region has the DNA TGTGCCAGTATTCAACAGGGGGCAGATACGCAGTATTTT. Full variable domain (outside the CDR3, taken from reference TRBV19 and TRBJ2-3): DGGITQSPKYLFRKEGQNVTLSCEQNLNHDAMYWYRQDPGQGLRLIYYSQIVNDFQKGDIAEGYSVSREKKESFPLTVTSAQKNPTAFYLCASIQQGADTQYFGPGTRLTVL.

V is TRBV13 and J is TRBJ1-1; D is possibly TRBD1 (5 bases). This CDR3 contains 12 residues. Trimming stripped 5 bases from V and 8 bases from J, with 12 bases between. CDR1 is PRHDT and CDR2 is FYEKMQ in the germline V gene (reference sequence). The CDR3 DNA reads as TGTGCCAGCAGCACATACAGGAGGGAAGCTTTCTTT. Protein product: CASSTYRREAFF.

CDR3 in DNA: TGTGCCAGCAGCCATAAGGACAGGGCCAATGAGCAGTTCTTC. Amino acid sequence: CASSHKDRANEQFF. The chain joins TRBV27 to TRBJ2-1, with 8 bases that match TRBD1. This CDR3 is 14 amino acids long. With V trimmed by 6 bases and J by 6 bases, 7 bases remained unmatched. Germline V CDR1 and CDR2: MNHEY, SMNVEV (reference sequence).

J is TRBJ2-7 and V is TRBV7-8; D is unresolved. Germline CDR1 reads SGHVS; CDR2 reads FQNEAQ. The CDR3 covers 15 residues. Trimming removed 1 base from V and 2 bases from J, with 12 bases in between. The CDR3 is CASSLVRRSPYEQYF. The CDR3 DNA reads as TGTGCCAGCAGCTTAGTACGCAGGTCCCCCTACGAGCAGTACTTC.

This clone showed up just once. The gene calls are TRBV2 and TRBJ2-3; the match to TRBD2 covers 9 bases. The length of the CDR3 is 15 residues. V was clipped by 6 bases and J by 4 bases; unmatched bases: 8. In germline, CDR1 is SNHLY, CDR2 FYNNEI. The DNA for the CDR3 is TGTGCCAGCAGGGCGCTAGCGGGGATGGCAGATACGCAGTATTTT. This sequence encodes CASRALAGMADTQYF.

The chain carries TRBV30 and TRBJ2-7; the match to TRBD2 covers 14 bases. The CDR3 spans 15 residues. V lost 2 bases, J lost 2 bases, and 2 bases stayed unmatched. Germline V gene data show CDR1 as GTSNPN and CDR2 as SVGIG (reference sequence). The CDR3 loop is CAWSTTSGGAYEQYF. The CDR3 DNA is TGTGCCTGGAGTACGACTAGCGGGGGGGCCTACGAGCAGTACTTC.